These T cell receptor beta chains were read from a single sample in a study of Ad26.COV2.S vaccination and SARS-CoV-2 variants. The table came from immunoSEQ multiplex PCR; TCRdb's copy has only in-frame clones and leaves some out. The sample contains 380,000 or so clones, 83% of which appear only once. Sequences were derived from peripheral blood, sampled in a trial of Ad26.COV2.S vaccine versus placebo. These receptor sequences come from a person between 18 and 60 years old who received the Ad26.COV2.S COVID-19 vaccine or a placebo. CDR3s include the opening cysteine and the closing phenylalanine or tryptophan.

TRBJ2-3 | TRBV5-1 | CASSLAASRGDTQYF
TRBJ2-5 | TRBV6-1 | CASSEGLRGRETQYF
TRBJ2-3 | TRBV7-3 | CASSLNPPDTQYF
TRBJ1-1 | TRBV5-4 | CASSLRGAGRGAFF
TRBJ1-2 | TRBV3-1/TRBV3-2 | CASSQAPTANYGYTF
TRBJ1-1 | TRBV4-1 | CASSQPGGKNTEAFF
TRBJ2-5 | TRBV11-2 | CASSHGGGQETQYF
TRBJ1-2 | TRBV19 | CASSIYATGGNYGYTF
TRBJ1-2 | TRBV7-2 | CASSRQNLVLANYGYTF
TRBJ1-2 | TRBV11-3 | CASGQLSTSPVEGYTF
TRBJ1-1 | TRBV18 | CASSPPGGTVNTEAFF
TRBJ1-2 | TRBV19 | CASSGAGTGDGGYTF
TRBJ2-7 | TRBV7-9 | CASSPWDPINYEQYF
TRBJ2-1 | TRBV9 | CASSASGSIYNEQFF
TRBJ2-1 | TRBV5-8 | CASSLYQLNEQFF